Below are 21 T cell receptor beta chains sequenced from a single sample in a study of T cells in Graves' hyperthyroidism and ophthalmopathy. Using RNA transcripts as the source, TCR beta CDR3 regions were amplified. A first-round RT-PCR of the TCR CDR3 used the HTBI primer set. TCRdb passed the multiplex PCR reads through MiXCR, listing each CDR3 protein once. The sample yields hundreds of thousands of distinct CDR3 sequences, about 16% seen once. The sample taken for sequencing was blood. The receptors come from a woman in her thirties or forties with Graves' ophthalmopathy.

This clonotype was counted at least ten times. The gene calls are TRBV6-5 and TRBJ2-1; 11 bases line up with TRBD2. The trim removed 0 bases at V and 6 bases at J, leaving 13 bases unmatched. The length of the CDR3 is 19 residues. The germline gives CDR1 MNHEY, CDR2 SVGAGI. CDR3 loop: CASSYSLAGDLPRGNEQFF. In nucleotides, the CDR3 is TGTGCCAGCAGTTACTCACTAGCGGGGGACCTCCCCCGTGGCAATGAGCAGTTCTTC.

This clonotype was observed many times. This rearrangement joins TRBV20-1 to TRBJ2-4; perhaps TRBD1 as D (6 bases). The CDR3 loop spans 13 amino acids. The germline V and J ends were trimmed by 4 bases and 1 base, with 8 bases remaining between them. Germline loops: CDR1 DFQATT, CDR2 SNEGSKA (reference sequence). This chain's CDR3 is CSATDRAKNIQYF. DNA of the CDR3: TGCAGTGCTACCGACAGGGCCAAAAACATTCAGTACTTC.

This clonotype was counted a few times. This sequence joins TRBV3-1 and TRBJ1-1; 8 nucleotides agree with TRBD1. With V trimmed by 7 bases and J by 4 bases, 8 bases remained unmatched. Germline-derived CDR1 and CDR2 are LGHDT and YNNKEL (reference sequence). The CDR3 runs 14 residues. The CDR3 coding sequence is TGTGCCAGCACCCTCCAGGGGGCGTCCACTGAAGCTTTCTTT. It yields the protein CASTLQGASTEAFF.

Ten or more counts support this clonotype. The V and J genes are TRBV30 and TRBJ2-1; D remains ambiguous. The CDR3 length is 14 residues. CDR1 is GTSNPN, CDR2 SVGIG, per germline (reference sequence). Deletions cut 1 base from V and 0 bases from J, with 7 bases between. The CDR3 is CAWSEPNSYNEQFF. CDR3 nucleotide sequence: TGTGCCTGGAGTGAGCCTAACTCCTACAATGAGCAGTTCTTC.

In this sample, this clonotype turned up many times. The chain has TRBV6-1 and TRBJ1-5, with TRBD1 identical over 7 bases. CDR3 length equals 16 residues. In germline, CDR1 is MNHNS, CDR2 SASEGT. V lost 6 bases to trimming and J lost 0 bases; unmatched junction nucleotides: 8. The CDR3 loop reads CASRGTASYSNQPQHF. The DNA for the CDR3 is TGTGCCAGCAGGGGGACAGCGTCTTATAGCAATCAGCCCCAGCATTTT.

This clonotype was detected ten times or more. CDR3 DNA: TGTGCCAGCAGCCAACTGACAGGAGCCTACGAGCAGTACTTC. Translating it yields CASSQLTGAYEQYF. This sequence joins TRBV3-1 and TRBJ2-7; a possible D gene is TRBD1 (6 bases). Trimming stripped 2 bases from V and 2 bases from J, with 10 bases between. Germline CDR1 is LGHDT and CDR2 is YNNKEL (reference sequence). The CDR3 runs to 14 residues.

This clonotype was picked up many times. V is TRBV11-3 and J is TRBJ2-1; D possibly matches TRBD1 or TRBD2 (5 bases each). The CDR3 contains 16 residues. Trimming cost V 5 bases and J 3 bases, with 17 bases left between them. The germline gives CDR1 SGHNT, CDR2 YENEEA. The CDR3 DNA follows: TGTGCCAGCAGCCCCTCCACCGGGGCGAGCTACAATGAGCAGTTCTTC. Encoded protein: CASSPSTGASYNEQFF.

With respect to this clonotype: This may be a read error, as it is one base from a much larger clone. This chain links TRBV6-5 with TRBJ2-6; either TRBD1 or TRBD2 may fit D (5 bases each). This CDR3 is built from 15 residues. CDR1 MNHEY and CDR2 SVGAGI come from the germline V gene. CDR3 residues: CASSSSGTGANVLAF. DNA of the CDR3: TGTGCCAGCAGTTCCTCCGGGACCGGGGCCAACGTCCTGGCTTTC.

The chain recombines TRBV2 with TRBJ2-6, with TRBD1 as a possible D gene (6 bases). The CDR3 loop spans 14 amino acids. Germline CDR1 and CDR2: SNHLY and FYNNEI. Trimming took 11 bases from V and 2 from J, leaving 13 bases between them. CDR3: CAQLGAPGANVLTF. The CDR3 DNA follows: TGTGCCCAGCTGGGGGCTCCTGGGGCCAACGTCCTGACTTTC.

Written as DNA, the CDR3 is TGTGCCACCAGTGAGCCGAACAGTCACATTCAGTACTTC. This sequence encodes CATSEPNSHIQYF. The V and J genes are TRBV24-1 and TRBJ2-4; D is ambiguous. The CDR3 length is 13 residues. V was trimmed by 4 bases and J by 8 bases, leaving 11 bases between them. Germline V gene lookup returns CDR1 KGHDR and CDR2 SFDVKD.

The table lists this clonotype with many counts. The chain employs TRBV30 and TRBJ1-1, with 9 bases matching TRBD1. V was clipped by 0 bases and J by 5 bases; unmatched bases: 10. The CDR3 has 16 amino acids. Looked up from germline, CDR1 is GTSNPN and CDR2 is SVGIG (reference sequence). The CDR3 DNA reads as TGTGCCTGGAGTGTACCATTATCCGGGACAGGGACTGAAGCTTTCTTT. Amino acid sequence: CAWSVPLSGTGTEAFF.

This clonotype came up a few times. CDR3 amino acids: CASSIQWTTNNEQFF. Written as DNA, the CDR3 is TGTGCCAGTAGTATTCAATGGACTACGAACAATGAGCAGTTCTTC. This chain links TRBV19 with TRBJ2-1; D is possibly TRBD2 (6 bases). Looked up from germline, CDR1 is LNHDA and CDR2 is SQIVND (reference sequence). The CDR3 spans 15 residues. The germline V and J ends were trimmed by 3 bases and 5 bases, with 14 bases remaining between them.

Turning to this clonotype: Possible read error: a much larger clone is one base away. This chain joins TRBV11-2 and TRBJ1-3; D is perhaps TRBD1 (5 bases). CDR1 SGHAT and CDR2 FQNNGV come from the germline V gene. The CDR3 has 14 residues. CDR3 in amino acids: CACSLGHSGNTIYF. The CDR3 DNA sequence: TGTGCCTGCAGCTTGGGGCATTCTGGAAACACCATATATTTT.

The chain has TRBV16 and TRBJ1-1; no reliable D call. Between the trimmed V and J ends, which lost 0 bases and 11 bases, there was a span of 10 bases. The CDR3 consists of 12 residues. Looked up from germline, CDR1 is KGHSY and CDR2 is FQNENV. CDR3 nucleotide sequence: TGTGCCAGCAGCCAATCCACAGTGGTGGCTTTCTTT. Translated, it gives CASSQSTVVAFF. The full variable domain, with the rest looked up from reference TRBV16 and TRBJ1-1, is GEEVAQTPKHLVRGEGQKAKLYCAPIKGHSYVFWYQQVLKNEFKFLISFQNENVFDETGMPKERFSAKCLPNSPCSLEIQATKLEDSAVYFCASSQSTVVAFFGQGTRLTVV.

At least ten counts were recorded for this clonotype. The chain combines TRBV20-1 with TRBJ2-7, with 7 nucleotides matching TRBD2. The length of the CDR3 is 14 residues. With V trimmed by 3 bases and J by 1 base, 6 bases remained unmatched. Germline CDR1 and CDR2: DFQATT and SNEGSKA (reference sequence). The CDR3 here is CSARWGGNSYEQYF. In DNA, the CDR3 is TGCAGTGCTAGGTGGGGAGGGAATTCCTACGAGCAGTACTTC.

The chain employs TRBV5-1 and TRBJ2-1; 13 bases match TRBD2. The CDR3 totals 17 residues. The ends lost 0 bases at V and 7 bases at J; junction bases unmatched: 7. Germline-derived CDR1 and CDR2 are SGHRS and YFSETQ. The CDR3 bases are TGCGCCAGCAGCTTGGTACTAGCGGGAGGGCCGGATAATGAGCAGTTCTTC. Translating gives CASSLVLAGGPDNEQFF. The variable domain in full, completed from reference TRBV5-1 and TRBJ2-1, reads KAGVTQTPRYLIKTRGQQVTLSCSPISGHRSVSWYQQTPGQGLQFLFEYFSETQRNKGNFPGRFSGRQFSNSRSEMNVSTLELGDSALYLCASSLVLAGGPDNEQFFGPGTRLTVL.

This clonotype was observed a handful of times. The J gene is TRBJ1-1, the V gene TRBV4-1, with TRBD1 as a possible D gene (5 bases). Trimming took off 0 bases at V and 7 bases at J, with 9 bases between the two ends. CDR1 and CDR2 from the germline V gene are MGHRA and YSYEKL. The CDR3 length is 13 residues. The DNA of the CDR3 is TGCGCCAGCAGCCAAGAGGGGAGGGGTGAAGCTTTCTTT. Translating it yields CASSQEGRGEAFF.

This sequence joins TRBV6-1 and TRBJ1-2; a weak D match, TRBD1 (6 bases). Trimming took 6 bases from V and 7 from J, leaving 21 bases between them. The CDR3 is 15 amino acids. Germline V gene lookup returns CDR1 MNHNS and CDR2 SASEGT. In nucleotides, the CDR3 is TGTGCCAGCAGACCCGAAGGGATGGCCAGGGGTGGCTACACCTTC. Protein: CASRPEGMARGGYTF.

This clonotype has at least ten counts. V gene TRBV7-3 combines with J gene TRBJ2-3, with D possibly being TRBD1 or TRBD2 (5 bases each). Deletions cut 1 base from V and 2 bases from J, with 13 bases between. The V gene's germline CDR1 is SGHTA and CDR2 FQGTGA. The CDR3 has 16 amino acids. The CDR3: CASSLRGTTLTDTQYF. The CDR3 DNA reads as TGTGCCAGCAGCTTAAGGGGGACGACGCTCACAGATACGCAGTATTTT.

This clonotype was seen many times. The chain links TRBV5-1 to TRBJ2-3, with 12 nucleotides matching TRBD2. The V and J ends lost 2 bases and 3 bases, in that order; junction bases with no gene match: 4. Per germline, CDR1 SGHRS and CDR2 YFSETQ. The CDR3 totals 16 residues. The DNA for the CDR3 is TGCGCCAGCAGCTTACCCGGGACTAGCGGGACAGATACGCAGTATTTT. As protein: CASSLPGTSGTDTQYF.

The chain uses TRBV4-1 and TRBJ2-2; D remains ambiguous. Germline assignment: CDR1 MGHRA and CDR2 YSYEKL. The CDR3 length is 14 residues. Trimming removed 4 bases at V and 3 bases at J, with 9 bases between. As DNA, the CDR3 is TGCGCCAGCAGCCGTGGCCTTCACACCGGGGAGCTGTTTTTT. Translation: CASSRGLHTGELFF.